The 31 T cell receptor beta chains below were found in one sample sequenced in a study of cytomegalovirus exposure and HLA in healthy donors. It was with 60 Vbeta and 13 Jbeta primers that the PCR ran. Libraries were prepared by immunoSEQ multiplex PCR; TCRdb keeps only in-frame clonotypes and omits some of them. The table includes about 200,000 clones, around 83% detected once. Sequences were obtained from PBMCs. These receptors were obtained from a woman aged 40 to 50 in good health and CMV-seronegative.

This clone appeared a single time. In nucleotides, the CDR3 is TGTGCCAGCTCACCACTCAACGGGAGAGGAAAAGAGACCCAGTACTTC. This codes for CASSPLNGRGKETQYF. V and J are TRBV18 and TRBJ2-5; TRBD2 is a possible D gene (6 bases). The CDR3 totals 16 residues. CDR1 and CDR2 (germline): KGHSH, LQKENI. Trimming removed 1 base at V and 3 bases at J, with 15 bases between.

CDR3 protein: CSVSDLPTEAFF. In nucleotides, the CDR3 is TGCAGCGTTAGCGACCTTCCCACTGAAGCTTTCTTT. The gene calls are TRBV29-1 and TRBJ1-1, with D uncertain. Germline CDR1 reads SQVTM; CDR2 reads ANQGSEA. Deletions cut 5 bases from V and 4 bases from J, with 11 bases between. The CDR3 has 12 residues. Filled out from reference TRBV29-1 and TRBJ1-1, the complete variable domain reads SAVISQKPSRDICQRGTSLTIQCQVDSQVTMMFWYRQQPGQSLTLIATANQGSEATYESGFVIDKFPISRPNLTFSTLTVSNMSPEDSSIYLCSVSDLPTEAFFGQGTRLTVV.

The rearrangement joins TRBV7-2 to TRBJ2-7; TRBD2 matches at 9 bases. The CDR3 covers 16 residues. The germline V gene has CDR1 SGHTA and CDR2 FQGNSA. The V and J ends lost 5 bases and 2 bases, in that order; junction bases with no gene match: 10. The CDR3 region has the DNA TGTGCCAGCAGCCCCGCGCCCGCGGGAGGGCCCTACGAGCAGTACTTC. Amino acids: CASSPAPAGGPYEQYF.

The J gene is TRBJ2-1, the V gene TRBV7-8, with 8 nucleotides matching TRBD2. V trimming: 6 bases; J trimming: 6 bases; junction bases outside the gene matches: 16. The V gene's germline CDR1 is SGHVS and CDR2 FQNEAQ. The CDR3 length is 17 residues. CDR3 in DNA: TGTGCCAGCAGATTATCCAGACTTGCGGGAGGACCCAATGAGCAGTTCTTC. Protein sequence: CASRLSRLAGGPNEQFF.

The chain joins TRBV5-6 to TRBJ1-4; 7 positions match TRBD1. Germline V gene lookup returns CDR1 SGHDT and CDR2 YYEEEE. The CDR3 is made up of 15 amino acids. V lost 3 bases, J lost 10 bases, and 12 bases stayed unmatched. CDR3 DNA: TGTGCCAGCAGCTCAGAAGGGACAGTCAACGGAAAACTGTTTTTT. The encoded protein is CASSSEGTVNGKLFF.

The V gene is TRBV28, the J gene TRBJ1-1, with no clear D. This CDR3 is 12 amino acids long. V shed 1 base and J shed 3 bases, with 3 bases lying between them. The germline CDR1 and CDR2 sequences are MDHEN and SYDVKM. CDR3 DNA: TGTGCCAGCAGTTTATCTTACACTGAAGCTTTCTTT. As protein: CASSLSYTEAFF.

The chain joins TRBV6-1 to TRBJ1-1; D is perhaps TRBD1 (5 bases). Germline CDR1 is MNHNS and CDR2 is SASEGT. V lost 6 bases and J lost 11, with 16 bases in between. The CDR3 is 12 amino acids. The CDR3 region is CASRAQTEKAFF. The CDR3 DNA is TGTGCCAGCAGGGCCCAGACAGAGAAGGCTTTCTTT.

The V gene is TRBV7-7, the J gene TRBJ1-1; D not resolved. V was pared by 4 bases and J by 3 bases, with 9 bases between. CDR1 and CDR2 (germline): SSHAT, FNYEAQ (reference sequence). CDR3 length: 13 residues. CDR3 residues: CASSSSLYTEAFF. CDR3 DNA: TGTGCCAGCAGCTCTAGCCTCTACACTGAAGCTTTCTTT.

The chain links TRBV11-2 to TRBJ1-2; possible D gene TRBD1, 6 bases. This CDR3 has 14 amino acids. Trimming pared 0 bases from V and 6 bases from J, leaving 11 bases between. Germline V gene sequence: CDR1 SGHAT, CDR2 FQNNGV. DNA for the CDR3: TGTGCCAGCAGCTTAGAGGGCACAGGGCATGGCTACACCTTC. Translating gives CASSLEGTGHGYTF.

This rearrangement joins TRBV2 to TRBJ2-3; TRBD1 is a possible D gene (6 bases). Germline assignment: CDR1 SNHLY and CDR2 FYNNEI. The CDR3 spans 13 residues. V lost 10 bases to trimming and J lost 6 bases, with 17 bases between them. The CDR3 here is CATSPRGRDTQYF. The DNA for the CDR3 is TGTGCCACCTCACCCAGGGGTAGGGATACGCAGTATTTT.

The chain employs TRBV9 and TRBJ2-1; 13 bases align to TRBD2. The CDR3 is 14 residues long. J gave up 9 bases and V 3 bases, and 3 bases lay outside the gene matches. Germline values: CDR1 SGDLS, CDR2 YYNGEE. The CDR3 DNA sequence: TGTGCCAGCAGCGGGACTAGCGGGAGTGGTGAGCAGTTCTTC. Amino acids: CASSGTSGSGEQFF.

The rearrangement uses TRBV30 and TRBJ2-1, with TRBD2 identical over 12 bases. The germline gives CDR1 GTSNPN, CDR2 SVGIG (reference sequence). The CDR3 is 13 amino acids. J gave up 9 bases and V 3 bases, and 3 bases lay outside the gene matches. This chain's CDR3 is CAWRLAGGGEQFF. The DNA of the CDR3 is TGTGCCTGGAGACTAGCGGGAGGTGGTGAGCAGTTCTTC.

The chain has TRBV9 and TRBJ1-4, with D perhaps TRBD1 (5 bases). The V gene's germline CDR1 is SGDLS and CDR2 YYNGEE. Trimming took off 2 bases at V and 3 bases at J, with 8 bases between the two ends. This CDR3 is 14 amino acids long. CDR3 sequence (DNA): TGTGCCAGCAGCGTCGGACACTCTAATGAAAAACTGTTTTTT. It specifies CASSVGHSNEKLFF.

This clone was found a few times. The chain couples TRBV9 to TRBJ1-1; 11 bases are a match to TRBD1. CDR1 is SGDLS, CDR2 YYNGEE, per germline. Trimming took 3 bases from V and 5 from J; bases not matched to a gene: 6. The CDR3 spans 15 residues. The CDR3 is CASSASGTGGTEAFF. The CDR3 bases are TGTGCCAGCAGCGCGAGCGGGACAGGGGGGACTGAAGCTTTCTTT.

The chain couples TRBV27 to TRBJ1-2, with D maybe TRBD1 (5 bases). CDR1 is MNHEY, CDR2 SMNVEV, per germline (reference sequence). The CDR3 is 13 amino acids. Trimming took 2 bases from V and 8 from J, leaving 12 bases between them. This chain's CDR3 is CASSLQGGYGYTF. In DNA form, the CDR3 reads TGTGCCAGCAGTTTACAGGGAGGGTACGGCTACACCTTC.

J is TRBJ1-1 and V is TRBV10-3; TRBD1 might be the D (6 bases). The ends were cut back, 0 bases at V and 4 bases at J, with 9 bases in the middle. CDR3 size: 14 residues. Germline-derived CDR1 and CDR2 are ENHRY and SYGVKD. The CDR3 protein is CAISESRGGTEAFF. For the CDR3, the DNA is TGTGCCATCAGTGAGTCCAGGGGCGGCACTGAAGCTTTCTTT.

This clone has a single count. This chain uses TRBV27 with TRBJ2-5, with D possibly matching TRBD2 (6 bases). V was cut by 3 bases and J by 2 bases, with 7 bases left in between. This CDR3 spans 13 amino acids. Germline V gives CDR1 MNHEY, CDR2 SMNVEV (reference sequence). CDR3 loop: CASSFGGQETQYF. The CDR3 DNA reads TGTGCCAGCAGTTTCGGGGGACAAGAGACCCAGTACTTC.

This clone was seen a single time. This chain uses TRBV18 with TRBJ2-3; tentatively, D is TRBD1 (6 bases). Trimming removed 6 bases from V and 2 bases from J, with 12 bases in between. This CDR3 has 14 residues. CDR1 is KGHSH and CDR2 is LQKENI in the germline V gene. The CDR3 DNA reads TGTGCCAGCTCGCGACAGGCGAACACAGATACGCAGTATTTT. Translating gives CASSRQANTDTQYF. Using reference TRBV18 and TRBJ2-3 for the parts outside the CDR3, the full variable domain is NAGVMQNPRHLVRRRGQEARLRCSPMKGHSHVYWYRQLPEEGLKFMVYLQKENIIDESGMPKERFSAEFPKEGPSILRIQQVVRGDSAAYFCASSRQANTDTQYFGPGTRLTVL.

This chain connects TRBV7-3 to TRBJ1-1; 7 nucleotides agree with TRBD1. The trim removed 5 bases at V and 6 bases at J, leaving 15 bases unmatched. This CDR3 has 16 residues. Germline lookup yields CDR1 SGHTA and CDR2 FQGTGA. CDR3 protein: CASSPQGGRQGSEAFF. The CDR3 region has the DNA TGTGCCAGCAGCCCCCAGGGGGGACGGCAGGGCTCTGAAGCTTTCTTT.

This sequence joins TRBV7-9 and TRBJ2-5; tentative D call: TRBD2 (5 bases). Deletions cut 5 bases from V and 5 bases from J, with 12 bases between. CDR3 length: 13 amino acids. CDR1 SEHNR and CDR2 FQNEAQ come from the germline V gene (reference sequence). In nucleotides, the CDR3 is TGTGCCAGCAGCCTACCGGGGTGGGAGACCCAGTACTTC. Amino acids: CASSLPGWETQYF.

This sequence joins TRBV6-5 and TRBJ1-2; the match to TRBD1 covers 8 bases. The length of the CDR3 is 15 residues. The germline gives CDR1 MNHEY, CDR2 SVGAGI. V gave up 7 bases and J gave up 0 bases; unmatched junction bases: 7. As DNA, the CDR3 is TGTGCCAGCACCCCTGACAGGGGTTCTAACTATGGCTACACCTTC. Its translation is CASTPDRGSNYGYTF.

This clone was observed a single time. CDR3 protein: CASSADQGLNEKLFF. The CDR3 DNA reads as TGTGCCAGCTCAGCAGATCAGGGGCTTAATGAAAAACTGTTTTTT. This chain connects TRBV18 to TRBJ1-4, with D tentatively TRBD1 (6 bases). This CDR3 spans 15 amino acids. Germline V gives CDR1 KGHSH, CDR2 LQKENI. Trimming stripped 5 bases from V and 4 bases from J, with 14 bases between.

The chain is built from TRBV19 and TRBJ2-5; D is unresolved. The ends were cut back, 6 bases at V and 5 bases at J, with 13 bases in the middle. Germline V gives CDR1 LNHDA, CDR2 SQIVND (reference sequence). The CDR3 contains 13 residues. CDR3 DNA sequence: TGTGCCAGTAGAGAGGCGTTCGGGGAGACCCAGTACTTC. This translates into CASREAFGETQYF.

This chain links TRBV7-2 with TRBJ2-5; TRBD1 might be the D (6 bases). The DNA end is more similar to TRBJ2-7, so the J call may be wrong. The germline gives CDR1 SGHTA, CDR2 FQGNSA. The CDR3 runs to 14 residues. The CDR3, as DNA: TGTGCCAGCAGCGGGAAGGGACAAAGCTACGAGCAGTACTTC. Translation: CASSGKGQSYEQYF.

The rearrangement joins TRBV7-2 to TRBJ2-3; 10 nucleotides line up with TRBD2. This CDR3 has 17 residues. V shed 9 bases, J shed 0 bases, and the junction held 12 bases outside the gene matches. Per the germline V gene, CDR1 is SGHTA and CDR2 is FQGNSA. This CDR3 is CASPGTSASLSTDTQYF. DNA of the CDR3: TGTGCCAGTCCCGGGACTAGCGCAAGTTTAAGCACAGATACGCAGTATTTT.

V gene TRBV11-2 combines with J gene TRBJ2-7, with D maybe TRBD1 (5 bases). Germline V gives CDR1 SGHAT, CDR2 FQNNGV. CDR3 length: 15 amino acids. V lost 5 bases, J lost 0 bases, and 14 bases lay in between. The CDR3 sequence: CASSHPMTASYEQYF. DNA of the CDR3: TGTGCCAGCAGCCACCCCATGACAGCCTCCTACGAGCAGTACTTC.

The chain links TRBV5-1 to TRBJ2-5, with 10 positions matching TRBD2. The germline V gene encodes CDR1 SGHRS and CDR2 YFSETQ. The ends lost 9 bases at V and 5 bases at J; junction bases unmatched: 10. The CDR3 contains 14 residues. The CDR3 DNA is TGCGCCACCAGAAGGGCTAGCGGGAGCGAGACCCAGTACTTC. The encoded protein is CATRRASGSETQYF.

This clone has more than one count but fewer than ten. The chain is built from TRBV30 and TRBJ1-5, with TRBD1 matching over 8 bases. The germline V gene encodes CDR1 GTSNPN and CDR2 SVGIG (reference sequence). The CDR3 sequence is 12 residues long. J lost 6 bases, V lost 6 bases, and 4 bases had no gene match. CDR3 DNA: TGTGCCTGCGGACAGGGCCGTCAGCCCCAGCATTTT. It is translated as CACGQGRQPQHF.

This chain uses TRBV6-6 with TRBJ1-2; D remains ambiguous. The germline V gene encodes CDR1 MNHNY and CDR2 SVGAGI (reference sequence). There are 15 residues in the CDR3. Trimming took off 7 bases at V and 7 bases at J, with 22 bases between the two ends. This CDR3 is CASNPEARVFGGYTF. For the CDR3, the DNA is TGTGCCAGCAACCCTGAGGCGAGGGTTTTTGGTGGCTACACCTTC.

The V and J genes are TRBV7-8 and TRBJ1-1, with a tentative D call TRBD1 (5 bases). Trimming removed 4 bases at V and 5 bases at J, with 11 bases between. CDR1 and CDR2 (germline): SGHVS, FQNEAQ. The CDR3 length is 13 residues. CDR3 coding DNA: TGTGCCAGCAGCTCTCCGGGGGTTACTGAAGCTTTCTTT. The encoded protein is CASSSPGVTEAFF.

The gene calls are TRBV5-1 and TRBJ2-7, with 7 bases identical to TRBD1. This CDR3 is 14 amino acids long. J lost 3 bases, V lost 0 bases, and 3 bases had no gene match. The germline gives CDR1 SGHRS, CDR2 YFSETQ. The CDR3 bases are TGCGCCAGCAGCTTGGAGGGGGCAAACTACGAGCAGTACTTC. This codes for CASSLEGANYEQYF. Variable domain in full (rest from reference TRBV5-1 and TRBJ2-7): KAGVTQTPRYLIKTRGQQVTLSCSPISGHRSVSWYQQTPGQGLQFLFEYFSETQRNKGNFPGRFSGRQFSNSRSEMNVSTLELGDSALYLCASSLEGANYEQYFGPGTRLTVT.